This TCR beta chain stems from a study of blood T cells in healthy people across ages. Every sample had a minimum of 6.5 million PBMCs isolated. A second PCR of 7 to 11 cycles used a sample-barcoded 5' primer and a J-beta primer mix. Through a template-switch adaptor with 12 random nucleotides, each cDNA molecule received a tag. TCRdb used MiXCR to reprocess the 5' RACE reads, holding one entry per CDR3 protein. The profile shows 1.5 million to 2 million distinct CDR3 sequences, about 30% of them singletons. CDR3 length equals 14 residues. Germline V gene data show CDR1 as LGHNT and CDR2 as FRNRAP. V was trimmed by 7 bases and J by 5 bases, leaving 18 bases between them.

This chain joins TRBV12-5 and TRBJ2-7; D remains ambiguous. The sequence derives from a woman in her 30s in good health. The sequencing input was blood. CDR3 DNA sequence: TGTGCTAGTGCCTTCGACCCCCAGGCCGACGAGCAGTACTTC. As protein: CASAFDPQADEQYF.